One sample yielded the 28 T cell receptor beta chains listed below, sequenced in a study of OX40 agonist ivuxolimab in advanced cancers. Here immunoSEQ multiplex PCR was the method, and the copy in TCRdb shows in-frame clones only, minus some. The sample holds over 45,000 clones, 75% to 90% seen once. Sequenced material: CD4+ or CD8+ T cells sorted from blood, taken in a trial of the OX40 agonist ivuxolimab. The receptors shown here come from an adult with an advanced solid tumor such as melanoma, head and neck, liver or kidney cancer.

The V and J genes are TRBV14 and TRBJ2-5, with a tentative D call TRBD2 (6 bases). The CDR3 runs to 14 residues. Germline V lookup: CDR1 SGHDN, CDR2 FVKESK. Trimming stripped 2 bases from V and 4 bases from J, with 11 bases between. DNA of the CDR3: TGTGCCAGCAGCCAATACGAGGAGGGAGAGACCCAGTACTTC. It translates to CASSQYEEGETQYF.

The V call is TRBV5-4, the J call TRBJ2-7, with 9 bases lining up with TRBD2. This CDR3 region has 14 residues. Trimming took 3 bases from V and 1 from J; bases not matched to a gene: 2. Germline V gene data show CDR1 as SGHNT and CDR2 as YYREEE (reference sequence). CDR3 loop: CASSSGLASYEQYF. CDR3 bases: TGTGCCAGCAGCTCGGGACTAGCTTCCTACGAGCAGTACTTC.

The J gene is TRBJ2-7, the V gene TRBV5-6; tentatively, D is TRBD1 (6 bases). CDR3 length: 14 amino acids. Germline V CDR1 and CDR2: SGHDT, YYEEEE. Between the trimmed V and J ends, which lost 3 bases and 1 base, there was a span of 11 bases. CDR3 in DNA: TGTGCCAGCAGCTGGCGGACAGATTCCTACGAGCAGTACTTC. Its translation: CASSWRTDSYEQYF.

The rearrangement joins TRBV5-6 to TRBJ2-7, with D perhaps given as TRBD1 or TRBD2 (5 bases each). The CDR3 loop spans 15 amino acids. Trimming removed 2 bases at V and 6 bases at J, with 18 bases between. Germline CDR1 is SGHDT and CDR2 is YYEEEE. The CDR3 coding sequence is TGTGCCAGCAGCTTAGGTGGGGACCCTTCCGGCGAGCAGTACTTC. This encodes CASSLGGDPSGEQYF. Full variable domain (missing parts from reference TRBV5-6 and TRBJ2-7): DAGVTQSPTHLIKTRGQQVTLRCSPKSGHDTVSWYQQALGQGPQFIFQYYEEEERQRGNFPDRFSGHQFPNYSSELNVNALLLGDSALYLCASSLGGDPSGEQYFGPGTRLTVT.

Comments on this clone: At the DNA level, this CDR3 is encoded by other sequences in the same sample as well. The V and J genes are TRBV27 and TRBJ2-7, with D uncertain. CDR1 and CDR2 (germline): MNHEY, SMNVEV (reference sequence). CDR3 size: 13 residues. Trimming cost V 3 bases and J 2 bases, with 8 bases left between them. For the CDR3, the DNA is TGTGCCAGCAGTTTCGGACGGACCTACGAGCAGTACTTC. This sequence encodes CASSFGRTYEQYF.

The count of this clone is one. This chain connects TRBV27 to TRBJ1-2; 7 nucleotides match TRBD1. Looked up from germline, CDR1 is MNHEY and CDR2 is SMNVEV (reference sequence). Trimming removed 5 bases from V and 4 bases from J; junction bases left unmatched: 7. This CDR3 region has 14 residues. The CDR3 reads CASSPQGGGYGYTF. The CDR3 DNA sequence: TGTGCCAGCAGTCCTCAGGGGGGCGGCTATGGCTACACCTTC.

This chain connects TRBV28 to TRBJ2-6, with 10 bases identical to TRBD1. The germline V gene has CDR1 MDHEN and CDR2 SYDVKM. V was pared by 6 bases and J by 1 base, with 15 bases of the junction left unmatched. The CDR3 totals 20 residues. The CDR3 DNA reads as TGTGCCAGCAGCCCTAGACAGGGGGCGGCCCTTACTTCTGGGGCCAACGTCCTGACTTTC. It is translated as CASSPRQGAALTSGANVLTF.

The chain has TRBV2 and TRBJ2-1; 11 bases align to TRBD1. Per germline, CDR1 SNHLY and CDR2 FYNNEI. Trimming cost V 6 bases and J 9 bases; bases outside gene matches: 1. This CDR3 comprises 12 residues. The DNA of the CDR3 is TGTGCCAGCAGGGGGACAGGGGGTGAGCAGTTCTTC. Protein product: CASRGTGGEQFF.

V gene TRBV19 combines with J gene TRBJ2-7, with TRBD1 matching 7 bases. V gave up 2 bases and J gave up 0 bases; unmatched junction bases: 7. The germline V gene encodes CDR1 LNHDA and CDR2 SQIVND (reference sequence). The CDR3 contains 16 residues. This CDR3 reads CASSIRFGTASYEQYF. Written as DNA, the CDR3 is TGTGCCAGTAGTATAAGGTTCGGGACAGCCTCCTACGAGCAGTACTTC.

The V call is TRBV5-6, the J call TRBJ2-3; TRBD1 matches at 7 bases. Per germline, CDR1 SGHDT and CDR2 YYEEEE. Trimming removed 3 bases from V and 1 base from J; junction bases left unmatched: 8. The length of the CDR3 is 16 residues. The DNA of the CDR3 is TGTGCCAGCAGCTCCACCGGGACAGCCGGCACAGATACGCAGTATTTT. It is translated as CASSSTGTAGTDTQYF.

The rearrangement uses TRBV7-9 and TRBJ1-2; perhaps TRBD1 as D (6 bases). Germline-derived CDR1 and CDR2 are SEHNR and FQNEAQ (reference sequence). V shed 3 bases and J shed 2 bases, with 16 bases lying between them. This CDR3 has 16 residues. CDR3 nucleotide sequence: TGTGCCAGCAGCTTCCCAACCGGGACACCGAACTATGGCTACACCTTC. It encodes CASSFPTGTPNYGYTF.

On this clone itself: One end of the junction does not line up with germline, which may come from a read error. V usage is TRBV5-8 and J usage is TRBJ2-5; D is undetermined. Germline V CDR1 and CDR2: SGHTS, YDEGEE. The length of the CDR3 is 15 residues. DNA for the CDR3: TGTGCCAGCAGCACCAGGCATGGGCGCCAAAAGACCCAGTACTTC. Its translation: CASSTRHGRQKTQYF.

The genes are TRBV27 and TRBJ2-1, with 10 bases lining up with TRBD2. With 1 base clipped from V and 4 bases from J, the junction kept 1 base outside the gene matches. This CDR3 comprises 15 residues. The germline CDR1 and CDR2 sequences are MNHEY and SMNVEV (reference sequence). The CDR3 is CASSLLLAGYNEQFF. CDR3 coding DNA: TGTGCCAGCAGTTTATTACTAGCGGGATACAATGAGCAGTTCTTC.

The chain joins TRBV6-4 to TRBJ1-2; D may be TRBD1 (5 bases). Trimming took 0 bases from V and 5 from J, leaving 7 bases between them. Germline lookup yields CDR1 MRHNA and CDR2 SNTAGT. The CDR3 loop spans 13 amino acids. This CDR3 reads CASSDSKGYGYTF. The CDR3 DNA reads as TGTGCCAGCAGTGACTCGAAGGGGTATGGCTACACCTTC.

The V call is TRBV19, the J call TRBJ2-4, with D perhaps given as TRBD1 or TRBD2 (5 bases each). V was clipped by 3 bases and J by 5 bases, with 14 bases between them. The CDR3 runs to 15 residues. Germline values: CDR1 LNHDA, CDR2 SQIVND (reference sequence). CDR3 amino acids: CASSMGSRGQNIQYF. The CDR3 region has the DNA TGTGCCAGTAGTATGGGAAGTCGGGGACAAAACATTCAGTACTTC.

The chain joins TRBV27 to TRBJ2-4; D might be TRBD1 (6 bases). Germline-derived CDR1 and CDR2 are MNHEY and SMNVEV (reference sequence). There are 13 residues in the CDR3. V lost 1 base and J lost 10, with 11 bases in between. CDR3 nucleotide sequence: TGTGCCAGCAGTTTATATCAGGGGCAAATTCAGTACTTC. Its translation: CASSLYQGQIQYF.

A single count supports this clone. In nucleotides, the CDR3 is TGCGCCGCCAGCCCCCCCTCGGGGCAGCCCCAGCATTTT. Amino acid sequence: CAASPPSGQPQHF. The chain recombines TRBV4-1 with TRBJ1-5; D is uncertain. CDR3 length: 13 residues. Trimming shortened V by 11 bases and J by 7 bases, and 18 bases separated the two germline ends. Germline CDR1 and CDR2: MGHRA and YSYEKL.

This chain joins TRBV7-9 and TRBJ2-7, with TRBD2 as a possible D gene (6 bases). V shed 3 bases and J shed 3 bases, with 12 bases lying between them. Germline V gene lookup returns CDR1 SEHNR and CDR2 FQNEAQ (reference sequence). This CDR3 is 14 amino acids long. The CDR3 loop is CASSLVGLSYEQYF. CDR3 nucleotides: TGTGCCAGCAGCTTGGTGGGACTGAGCTACGAGCAGTACTTC. Complete variable domain (other parts from reference TRBV7-9 and TRBJ2-7): DTGVSQNPRHKITKRGQNVTFRCDPISEHNRLYWYRQTLGQGPEFLTYFQNEAQLEKSRLLSDRFSAERPKGSFSTLEIQRTEQGDSAMYLCASSLVGLSYEQYFGPGTRLTVT.

The chain has TRBV19 and TRBJ1-4, with a possible D match to TRBD1 (5 bases). The CDR3 has 16 amino acids. Germline CDR1 reads LNHDA; CDR2 reads SQIVND (reference sequence). The V gene lost 5 bases and the J gene lost 0 bases, with 13 bases spanning the gap. This CDR3 is CASSQRTFATNEKLFF. DNA of the CDR3: TGTGCCAGTAGTCAACGGACATTTGCAACTAATGAAAAACTGTTTTTT.

This chain connects TRBV7-9 to TRBJ2-7; D possibly corresponds to TRBD1 (5 bases). The CDR3 runs to 14 residues. Trimming took 5 bases from V and 5 from J, leaving 16 bases between them. Germline V CDR1 and CDR2: SEHNR, FQNEAQ (reference sequence). This CDR3 is CASSDSSLLHEQYF. The CDR3 DNA follows: TGTGCCAGCAGCGACAGCTCCTTGCTCCACGAGCAGTACTTC. The complete variable domain, with remaining parts taken from reference TRBV7-9 and TRBJ2-7, reads DTGVSQNPRHKITKRGQNVTFRCDPISEHNRLYWYRQTLGQGPEFLTYFQNEAQLEKSRLLSDRFSAERPKGSFSTLEIQRTEQGDSAMYLCASSDSSLLHEQYFGPGTRLTVT.

The chain combines TRBV11-2 with TRBJ1-2; TRBD1 might be the D (5 bases). CDR1 is SGHAT and CDR2 is FQNNGV in the germline V gene. This CDR3 contains 16 residues. Trimming cost V 5 bases and J 7 bases, with 23 bases left between them. The CDR3 nucleotides read TGTGCCAGCAGCGGCCGTGATGGGGCGCTTCTTTTTGGCTACACCTTC. This codes for CASSGRDGALLFGYTF.

The V and J genes are TRBV19 and TRBJ2-7; weak D call: TRBD1 (6 bases). The germline gives CDR1 LNHDA, CDR2 SQIVND (reference sequence). This CDR3 comprises 15 residues. Trimming cost V 5 bases and J 1 base, with 15 bases left between them. The CDR3 DNA follows: TGTGCCAGTAGTCCGATGACAGGAGCTTCCTACGAGCAGTACTTC. It translates to CASSPMTGASYEQYF.

This chain links TRBV4-1 with TRBJ2-1; TRBD2 aligns across 9 bases. Germline CDR1 and CDR2: MGHRA and YSYEKL. The CDR3 runs to 15 residues. V dropped 7 bases and J dropped 8; count of bases not matched to a gene: 12. The CDR3 protein is CASNEGLAGSDEQFF. The DNA for the CDR3 is TGCGCCAGCAACGAGGGACTAGCTGGGTCCGATGAGCAGTTCTTC.

The chain links TRBV6-5 to TRBJ2-7; possible D gene TRBD2, 6 bases. This CDR3 is built from 14 residues. Per germline, CDR1 MNHEY and CDR2 SVGAGI. The V end lost 3 bases, the J end lost 5 bases, and 14 bases lay between the germline ends. As DNA, the CDR3 is TGTGCCAGCAGTTATAACGGGGGTGGGAACGAGCAGTACTTC. Encoded protein: CASSYNGGGNEQYF.

The CDR3 DNA reads TGTGCCAGCAGTTTAGGGACATCGGGAAACTATGGCTACACCTTC. Amino acid sequence: CASSLGTSGNYGYTF. V usage is TRBV27 and J usage is TRBJ1-2, with D possibly TRBD1 on 6 matching bases. V lost 2 bases to trimming and J lost 2 bases, with 12 bases between them. Germline-derived CDR1 and CDR2 are MNHEY and SMNVEV (reference sequence). The CDR3 runs to 15 residues.

The J gene is TRBJ2-7, the V gene TRBV6-1, with a weak D call TRBD2 (6 bases). The germline V and J ends were trimmed by 5 bases and 4 bases, with 15 bases remaining between them. Germline V gene data show CDR1 as MNHNS and CDR2 as SASEGT. The CDR3 loop spans 14 amino acids. CDR3 sequence: CASSPRGALYEQYF. In nucleotides, the CDR3 is TGTGCCAGCAGTCCTCGCGGGGCGCTTTACGAGCAGTACTTC.

The chain recombines TRBV10-3 with TRBJ1-1; 8 bases line up with TRBD1. V shed 7 bases, J shed 5 bases, and the junction held 6 bases outside the gene matches. The V gene's germline CDR1 is ENHRY and CDR2 SYGVKD. This CDR3 is built from 13 residues. As DNA, the CDR3 is TGTGCCATCAATGGACAGGGAGGAACTGAAGCTTTCTTT. Its protein product is CAINGQGGTEAFF.

V usage is TRBV29-1 and J usage is TRBJ1-1, with D unresolved. The CDR3 sequence is 10 residues long. CDR1 is SQVTM and CDR2 is ANQGSEA in the germline V gene. Trimming removed 3 bases from V and 8 bases from J, with 7 bases in between. The CDR3 region is CSVESVEAFF. Written as DNA, the CDR3 is TGCAGCGTTGAGTCCGTGGAAGCTTTCTTT.